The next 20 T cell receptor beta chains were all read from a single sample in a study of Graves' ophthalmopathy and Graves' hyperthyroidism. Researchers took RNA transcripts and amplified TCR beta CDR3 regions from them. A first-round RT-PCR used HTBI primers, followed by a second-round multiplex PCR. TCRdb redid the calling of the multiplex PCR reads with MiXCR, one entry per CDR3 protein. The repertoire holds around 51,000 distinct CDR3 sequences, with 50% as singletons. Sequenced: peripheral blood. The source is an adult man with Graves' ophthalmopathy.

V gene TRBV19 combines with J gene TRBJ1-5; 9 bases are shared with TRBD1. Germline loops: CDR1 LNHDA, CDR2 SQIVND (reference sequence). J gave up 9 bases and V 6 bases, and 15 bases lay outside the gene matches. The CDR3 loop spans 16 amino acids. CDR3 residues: CASSQQGARVSRPQHF. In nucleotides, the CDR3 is TGTGCCAGTAGCCAACAGGGGGCACGCGTTTCAAGGCCCCAGCATTTT.

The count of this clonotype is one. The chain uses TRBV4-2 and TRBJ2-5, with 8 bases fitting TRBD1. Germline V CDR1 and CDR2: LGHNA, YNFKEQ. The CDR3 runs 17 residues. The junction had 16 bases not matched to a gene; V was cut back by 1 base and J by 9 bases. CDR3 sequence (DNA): TGTGCCAGCAGCCAAGGGGACAGGCATTGGGAAGGGGAGGCCCAGTACTTC. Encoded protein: CASSQGDRHWEGEAQYF.

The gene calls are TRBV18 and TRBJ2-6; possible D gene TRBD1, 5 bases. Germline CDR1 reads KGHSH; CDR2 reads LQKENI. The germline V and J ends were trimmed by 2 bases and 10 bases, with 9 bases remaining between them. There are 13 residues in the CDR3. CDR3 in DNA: TGTGCCAGCTCACCAGATACAGGAAACGTCCTGACTTTC. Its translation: CASSPDTGNVLTF.

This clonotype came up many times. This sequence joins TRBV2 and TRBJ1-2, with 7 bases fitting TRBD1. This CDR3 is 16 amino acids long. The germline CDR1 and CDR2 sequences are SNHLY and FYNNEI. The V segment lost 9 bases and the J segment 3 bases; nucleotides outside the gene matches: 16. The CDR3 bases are TGTGCCAGGAAGGGGGGGGGGATCACAGGGGACTATGGCTACACCTTC. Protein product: CARKGGGITGDYGYTF.

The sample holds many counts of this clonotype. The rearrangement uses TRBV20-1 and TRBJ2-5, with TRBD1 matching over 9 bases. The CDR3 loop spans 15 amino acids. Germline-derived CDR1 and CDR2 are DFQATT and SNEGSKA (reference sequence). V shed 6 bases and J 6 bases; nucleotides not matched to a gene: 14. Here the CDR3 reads CSASKSGTGRKTQYF. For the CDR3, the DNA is TGCAGTGCCAGTAAATCAGGGACAGGGCGTAAGACCCAGTACTTC.

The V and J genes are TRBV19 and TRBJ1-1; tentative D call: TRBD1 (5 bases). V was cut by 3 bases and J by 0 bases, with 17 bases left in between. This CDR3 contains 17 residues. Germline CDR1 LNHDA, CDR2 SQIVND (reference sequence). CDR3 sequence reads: CASSIPRVGRLNTEAFF. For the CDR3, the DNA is TGTGCCAGTAGTATCCCCCGGGTGGGGCGGCTGAACACTGAAGCTTTCTTT.

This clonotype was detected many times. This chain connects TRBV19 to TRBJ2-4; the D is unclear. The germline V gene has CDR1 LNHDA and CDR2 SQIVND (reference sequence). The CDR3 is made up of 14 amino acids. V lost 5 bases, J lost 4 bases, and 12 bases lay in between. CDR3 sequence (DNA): TGTGCCAGTAGTCGGCGCGAAGGGAAAAACATTCAGTACTTC. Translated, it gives CASSRREGKNIQYF.

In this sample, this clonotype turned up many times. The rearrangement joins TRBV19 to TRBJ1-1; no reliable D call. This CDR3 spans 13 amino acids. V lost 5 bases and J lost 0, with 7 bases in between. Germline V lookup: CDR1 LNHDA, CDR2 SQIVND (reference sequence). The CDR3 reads CASSAVMNTEAFF. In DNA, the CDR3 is TGTGCCAGTAGTGCAGTTATGAACACTGAAGCTTTCTTT.

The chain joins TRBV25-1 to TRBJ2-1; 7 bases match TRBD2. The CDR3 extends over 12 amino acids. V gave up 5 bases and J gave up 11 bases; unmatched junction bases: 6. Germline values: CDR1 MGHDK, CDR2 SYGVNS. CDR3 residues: CASSWGGDQQFF. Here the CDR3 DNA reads TGTGCCAGCAGTTGGGGGGGGGATCAGCAGTTCTTC.

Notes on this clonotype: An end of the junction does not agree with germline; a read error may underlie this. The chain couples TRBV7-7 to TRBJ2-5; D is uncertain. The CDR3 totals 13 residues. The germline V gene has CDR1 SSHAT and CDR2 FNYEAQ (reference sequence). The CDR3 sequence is CASSLRTEETQYF. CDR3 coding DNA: TGTGCTAGCAGCTTAAGGACGGAGGAGACCCAGTACTTC.

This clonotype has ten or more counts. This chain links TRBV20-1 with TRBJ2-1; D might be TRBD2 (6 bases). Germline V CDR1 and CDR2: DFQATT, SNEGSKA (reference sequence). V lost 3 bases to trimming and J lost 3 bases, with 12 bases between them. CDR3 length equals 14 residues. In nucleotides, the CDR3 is TGCAGTGCTAGTCCGGGAGTAATCTACAATGAGCAGTTCTTC. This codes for CSASPGVIYNEQFF.

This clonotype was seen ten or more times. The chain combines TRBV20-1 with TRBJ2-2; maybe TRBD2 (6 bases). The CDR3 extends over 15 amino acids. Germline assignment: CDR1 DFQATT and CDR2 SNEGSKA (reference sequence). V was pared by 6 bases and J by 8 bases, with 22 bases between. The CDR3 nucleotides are TGCAGTGCCCCTCCCCCCGGGGGATTTTGGGGGGAGCTGTTTTTT. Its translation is CSAPPPGGFWGELFF.

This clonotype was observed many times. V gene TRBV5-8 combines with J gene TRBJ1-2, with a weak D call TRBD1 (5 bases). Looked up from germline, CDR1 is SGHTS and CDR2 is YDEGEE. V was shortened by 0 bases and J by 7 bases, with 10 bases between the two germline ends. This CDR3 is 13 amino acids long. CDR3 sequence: CASSLAGQAGYTF. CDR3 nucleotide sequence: TGTGCCAGCAGCTTGGCAGGGCAAGCTGGCTACACCTTC.

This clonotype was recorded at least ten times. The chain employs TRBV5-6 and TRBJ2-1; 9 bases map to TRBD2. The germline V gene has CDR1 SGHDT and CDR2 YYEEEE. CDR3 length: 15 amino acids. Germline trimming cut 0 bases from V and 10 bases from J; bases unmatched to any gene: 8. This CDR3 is CASSLVAGGPGEQFF. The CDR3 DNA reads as TGTGCCAGCAGCTTGGTGGCGGGGGGGCCGGGGGAGCAGTTCTTC. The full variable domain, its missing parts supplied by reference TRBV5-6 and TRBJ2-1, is DAGVTQSPTHLIKTRGQQVTLRCSPKSGHDTVSWYQQALGQGPQFIFQYYEEEERQRGNFPDRFSGHQFPNYSSELNVNALLLGDSALYLCASSLVAGGPGEQFFGPGTRLTVL.

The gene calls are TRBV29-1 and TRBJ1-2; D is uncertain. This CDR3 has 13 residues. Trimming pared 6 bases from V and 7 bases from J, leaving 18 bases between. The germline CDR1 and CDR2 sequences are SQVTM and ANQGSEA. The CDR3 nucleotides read TGCAGCGTGGAGGGCCTTTCCAGCTCTGGCTACACCTTC. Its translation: CSVEGLSSSGYTF. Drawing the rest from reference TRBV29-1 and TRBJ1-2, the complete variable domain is SAVISQKPSRDICQRGTSLTIQCQVDSQVTMMFWYRQQPGQSLTLIATANQGSEATYESGFVIDKFPISRPNLTFSTLTVSNMSPEDSSIYLCSVEGLSSSGYTFGSGTRLTVV.

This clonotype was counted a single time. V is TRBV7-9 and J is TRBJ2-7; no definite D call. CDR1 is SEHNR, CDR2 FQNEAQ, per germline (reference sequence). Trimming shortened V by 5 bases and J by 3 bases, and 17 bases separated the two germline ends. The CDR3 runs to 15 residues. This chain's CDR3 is CASSPDGLIIYEQYF. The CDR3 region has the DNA TGTGCCAGCAGCCCGGACGGGCTTATCATCTACGAGCAGTACTTC.

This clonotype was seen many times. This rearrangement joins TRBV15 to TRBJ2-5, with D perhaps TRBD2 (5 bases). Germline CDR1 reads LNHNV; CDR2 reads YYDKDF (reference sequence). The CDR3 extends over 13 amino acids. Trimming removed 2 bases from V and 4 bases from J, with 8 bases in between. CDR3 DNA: TGTGCCACCAGCAGACTAGCAGGAGAGACCCAGTACTTC. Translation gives CATSRLAGETQYF.

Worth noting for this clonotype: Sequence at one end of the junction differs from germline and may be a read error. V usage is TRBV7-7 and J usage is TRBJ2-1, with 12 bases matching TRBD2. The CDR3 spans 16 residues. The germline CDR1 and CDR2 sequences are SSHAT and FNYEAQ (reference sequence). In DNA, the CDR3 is TGTGCTAGCAGCTTAGGCCTAGCGGGAGGGCCCAATGAGCAGTTCTTC. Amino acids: CASSLGLAGGPNEQFF.

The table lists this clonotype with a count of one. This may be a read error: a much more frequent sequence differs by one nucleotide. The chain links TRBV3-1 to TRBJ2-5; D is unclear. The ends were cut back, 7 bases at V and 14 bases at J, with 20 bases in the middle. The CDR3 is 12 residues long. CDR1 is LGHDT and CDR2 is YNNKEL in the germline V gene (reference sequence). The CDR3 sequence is CASILSRQRLYF. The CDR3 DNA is TGTGCCAGCATCCTATCGAGGCAGCGTCTATACTTC.

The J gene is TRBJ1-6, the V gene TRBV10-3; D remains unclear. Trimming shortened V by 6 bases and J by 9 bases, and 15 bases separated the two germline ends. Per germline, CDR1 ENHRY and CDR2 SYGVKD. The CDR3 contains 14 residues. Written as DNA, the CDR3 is TGTGCCATCAGCCCGGATAGAGCAAGTTCACCCCTCCACTTT. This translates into CAISPDRASSPLHF.